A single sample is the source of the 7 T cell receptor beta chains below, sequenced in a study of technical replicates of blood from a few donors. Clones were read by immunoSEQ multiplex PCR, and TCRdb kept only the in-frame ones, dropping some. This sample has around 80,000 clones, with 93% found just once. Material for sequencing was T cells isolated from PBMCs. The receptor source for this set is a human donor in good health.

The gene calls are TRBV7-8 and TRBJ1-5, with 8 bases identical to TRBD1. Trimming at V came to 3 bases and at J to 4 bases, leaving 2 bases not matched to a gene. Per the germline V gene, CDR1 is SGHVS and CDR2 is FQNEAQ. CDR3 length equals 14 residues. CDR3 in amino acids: CASSFGTGNQPQHF. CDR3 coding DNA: TGTGCCAGCAGCTTTGGGACAGGTAATCAGCCCCAGCATTTT.

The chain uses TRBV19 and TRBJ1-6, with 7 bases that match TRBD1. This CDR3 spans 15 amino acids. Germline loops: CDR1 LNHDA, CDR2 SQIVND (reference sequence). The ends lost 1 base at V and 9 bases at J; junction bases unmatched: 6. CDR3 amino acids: CASSIGTGGSSPLHF. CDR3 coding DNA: TGTGCCAGTAGTATAGGGACAGGAGGATCTTCACCCCTCCACTTT. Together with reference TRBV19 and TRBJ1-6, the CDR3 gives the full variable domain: DGGITQSPKYLFRKEGQNVTLSCEQNLNHDAMYWYRQDPGQGLRLIYYSQIVNDFQKGDIAEGYSVSREKKESFPLTVTSAQKNPTAFYLCASSIGTGGSSPLHFGNGTRLTVT.

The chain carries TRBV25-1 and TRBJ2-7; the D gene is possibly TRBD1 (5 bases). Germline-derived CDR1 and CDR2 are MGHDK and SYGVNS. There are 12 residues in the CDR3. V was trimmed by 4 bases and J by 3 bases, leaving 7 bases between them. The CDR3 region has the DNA TGTGCCAGCAGTGGCGACAGCTACGAGCAGTACTTC. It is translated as CASSGDSYEQYF.

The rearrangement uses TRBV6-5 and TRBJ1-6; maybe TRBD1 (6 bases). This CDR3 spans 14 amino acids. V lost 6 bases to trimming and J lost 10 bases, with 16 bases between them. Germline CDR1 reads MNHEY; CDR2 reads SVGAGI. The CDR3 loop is CASREDSNASPLHF. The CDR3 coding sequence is TGTGCCAGCAGAGAGGACAGTAATGCGTCACCCCTCCACTTT.

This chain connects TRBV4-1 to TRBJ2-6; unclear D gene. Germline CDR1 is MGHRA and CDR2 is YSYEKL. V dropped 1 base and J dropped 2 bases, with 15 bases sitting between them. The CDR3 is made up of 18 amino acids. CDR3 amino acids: CASSQASIRRAGANVLTF. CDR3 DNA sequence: TGCGCCAGCAGCCAAGCCTCAATCAGACGGGCTGGGGCCAACGTCCTGACTTTC.

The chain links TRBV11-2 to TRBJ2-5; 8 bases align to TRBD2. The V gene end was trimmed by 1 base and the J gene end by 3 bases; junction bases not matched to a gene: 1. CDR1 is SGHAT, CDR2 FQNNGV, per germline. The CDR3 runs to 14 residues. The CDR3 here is CASSLVLAEETQYF. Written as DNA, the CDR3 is TGTGCCAGCAGCTTAGTACTAGCGGAAGAGACCCAGTACTTC. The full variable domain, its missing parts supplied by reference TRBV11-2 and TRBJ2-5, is EAGVAQSPRYKIIEKRQSVAFWCNPISGHATLYWYQQILGQGPKLLIQFQNNGVVDDSQLPKDRFSAERLKGVDSTLKIQPAKLEDSAVYLCASSLVLAEETQYFGPGTRLLVL.

In nucleotides, the CDR3 is TGTGCCACCACCGGATCCGACAGTTATGGCTACACCTTC. Amino acids: CATTGSDSYGYTF. The rearrangement uses TRBV28 and TRBJ1-2, with D maybe TRBD1 (5 bases). Trimming took 10 bases from V and 5 from J, leaving 17 bases between them. Looked up from germline, CDR1 is MDHEN and CDR2 is SYDVKM. CDR3 length equals 13 residues.